This T cell receptor beta chain is drawn from a study of breast tumors, draining lymph nodes, adjacent tissues. TCRdb recomputed calls from the multiplex PCR reads with MiXCR, one row per CDR3 protein. Of about 300,000 distinct CDR3 sequences in the sample, over 30% were seen once. Breast cancer patients provided tissue from their axillary draining lymph nodes. Trimming took 3 bases from V and 4 from J, leaving 16 bases between them. CDR3 length: 15 residues. General study points: The lymph node origin of tumor T cells was framed as consistent with a hypothesis, not demonstrated.

For this clonotype: No antigen is known for it.

Source material: axillary lymph node tissue. The receptor comes from a female donor with breast cancer. Some clones in this sample may be carry-over from other donors' samples. The genes are TRBV12-3 or TRBV12-4 and TRBJ2-7; D possibly uses TRBD1 or TRBD2 (5 bases each). Here the CDR3 DNA reads TGTGCCAGCAGTTTCGGGGCCCCCTCCGAGTACGAGCAGTACTTC. Protein product: CASSFGAPSEYEQYF.